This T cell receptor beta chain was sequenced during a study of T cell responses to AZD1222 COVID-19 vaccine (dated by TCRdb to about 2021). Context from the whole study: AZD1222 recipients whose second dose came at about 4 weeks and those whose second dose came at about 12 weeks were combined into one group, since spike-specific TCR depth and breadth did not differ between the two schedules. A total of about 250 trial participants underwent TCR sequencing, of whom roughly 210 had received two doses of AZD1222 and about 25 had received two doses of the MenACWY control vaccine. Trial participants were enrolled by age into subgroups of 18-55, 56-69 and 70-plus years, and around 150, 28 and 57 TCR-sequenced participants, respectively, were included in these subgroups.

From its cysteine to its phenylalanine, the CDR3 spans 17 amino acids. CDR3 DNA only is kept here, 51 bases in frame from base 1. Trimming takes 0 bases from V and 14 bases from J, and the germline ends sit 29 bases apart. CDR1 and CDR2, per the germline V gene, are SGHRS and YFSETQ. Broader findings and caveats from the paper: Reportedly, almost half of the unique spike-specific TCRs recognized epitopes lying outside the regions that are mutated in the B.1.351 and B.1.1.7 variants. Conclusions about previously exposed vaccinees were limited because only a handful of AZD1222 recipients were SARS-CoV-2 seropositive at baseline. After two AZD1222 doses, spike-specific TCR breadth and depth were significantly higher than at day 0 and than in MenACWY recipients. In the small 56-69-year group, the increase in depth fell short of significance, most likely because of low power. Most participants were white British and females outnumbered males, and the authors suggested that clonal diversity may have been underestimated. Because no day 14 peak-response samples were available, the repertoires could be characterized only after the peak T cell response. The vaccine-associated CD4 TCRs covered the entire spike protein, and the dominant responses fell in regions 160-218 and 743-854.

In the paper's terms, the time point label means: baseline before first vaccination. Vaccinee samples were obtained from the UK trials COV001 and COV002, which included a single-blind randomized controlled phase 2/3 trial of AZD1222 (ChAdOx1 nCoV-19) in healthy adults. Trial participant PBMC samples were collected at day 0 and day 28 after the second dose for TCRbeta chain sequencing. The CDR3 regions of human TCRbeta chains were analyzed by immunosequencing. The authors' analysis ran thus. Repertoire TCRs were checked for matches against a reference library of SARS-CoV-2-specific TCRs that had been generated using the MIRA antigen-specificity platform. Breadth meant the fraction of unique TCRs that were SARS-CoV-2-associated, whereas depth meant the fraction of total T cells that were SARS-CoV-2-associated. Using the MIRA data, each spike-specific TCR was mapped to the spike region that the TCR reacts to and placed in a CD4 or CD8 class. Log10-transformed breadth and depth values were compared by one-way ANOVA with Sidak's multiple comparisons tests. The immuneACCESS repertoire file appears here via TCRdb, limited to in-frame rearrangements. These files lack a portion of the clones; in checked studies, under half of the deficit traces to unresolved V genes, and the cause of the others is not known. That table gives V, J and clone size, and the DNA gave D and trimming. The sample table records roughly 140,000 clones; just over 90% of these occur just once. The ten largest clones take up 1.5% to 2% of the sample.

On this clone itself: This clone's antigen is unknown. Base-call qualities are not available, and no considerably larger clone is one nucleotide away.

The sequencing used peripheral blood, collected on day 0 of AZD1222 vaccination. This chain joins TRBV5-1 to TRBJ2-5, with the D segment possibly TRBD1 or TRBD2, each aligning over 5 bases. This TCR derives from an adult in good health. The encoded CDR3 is CASSLATAKKRDGLLYF. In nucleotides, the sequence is TGCGCCAGCAGCTTGGCGACAGCCAAAAAAAGAGATGGACTGTTATACTTC.